The text below deals with one T cell receptor (beta chain). The table came from immunoSEQ multiplex PCR; TCRdb's copy has only in-frame clones and leaves some out. The sample yields over 100,000 clones, about nine tenths seen once. The sample is drawn from a study of identifying expanded T cells in peripheral blood. Healthy donors had no documented immune events, such as infections, while sampled. Material: blood. The TCR originated in a person aged 18-70 years in good health.

The CDR3 nucleotides read TGTGCCAGCAGTGAATTAGATGGAGGGCAGCCCCAGCATTTT. This sequence encodes CASSELDGGQPQHF. The gene calls are TRBV2 and TRBJ1-5; D is undetermined. V was shortened by 2 bases and J by 7 bases, with 12 bases between the two germline ends. The CDR3 sequence is 14 residues long. CDR1 and CDR2 from the germline V gene are SNHLY and FYNNEI.